One and the same sample provided the 10 T cell receptor beta chains below, sequenced in a study of T cell responses to AZD1222 COVID-19 vaccine. Assay used: immunoSEQ multiplex PCR; TCRdb lists only in-frame clones, some missing. The data show around 130,000 clones, around 83% seen once. The sequenced sample was peripheral blood, obtained 28 days after the second AZD1222 dose. Receptors were obtained from an adult who received the AZD1222 COVID-19 vaccine.

The chain employs TRBV18 and TRBJ2-7; maybe TRBD1 (6 bases). V dropped 4 bases and J dropped 7 bases, with 11 bases sitting between them. From germline, CDR1 is KGHSH and CDR2 LQKENI. This CDR3 has 12 residues. CDR3 amino acids: CASSQQGEEQYF. In DNA form, the CDR3 reads TGTGCCAGCTCACAACAGGGTGAAGAGCAGTACTTC.

V and J are TRBV5-1 and TRBJ2-3, with 8 bases lining up with TRBD2. Germline V lookup: CDR1 SGHRS, CDR2 YFSETQ. The CDR3 runs to 15 residues. The J segment lost 1 base and the V segment lost 3 bases, leaving 4 bases of the junction unmatched. This CDR3 reads CASSWRAGGTDTQYF. The CDR3 coding sequence is TGCGCCAGCAGCTGGCGAGCGGGGGGCACAGATACGCAGTATTTT.

The rearrangement links TRBV15 to TRBJ1-5; D gene ambiguous. The germline V gene has CDR1 LNHNV and CDR2 YYDKDF (reference sequence). The germline V and J ends were trimmed by 5 bases and 6 bases, with 11 bases remaining between them. CDR3 size: 13 residues. CDR3 nucleotide sequence: TGTGCCACCAGCCCCCAGTTGAGTCAGCCCCAGCATTTT. It specifies CATSPQLSQPQHF.

This chain joins TRBV6-5 and TRBJ1-1, with D unclear. Deletions cut 8 bases from V and 6 bases from J, with 16 bases between. Looked up from germline, CDR1 is MNHEY and CDR2 is SVGAGI. The CDR3 totals 13 residues. In DNA form, the CDR3 reads TGTGCCAGCCTACCCGGGATCACTGCTGAAGCTTTCTTT. Translated: CASLPGITAEAFF.

The chain couples TRBV6-1 to TRBJ1-4; 7 bases are a match to TRBD1. This CDR3 is built from 15 residues. Germline values: CDR1 MNHNS, CDR2 SASEGT. The junction had 12 bases not matched to a gene; V was cut back by 7 bases and J by 7 bases. CDR3 in DNA: TGTGCCAGCAAGGCGAAGGGGGCGGTGGCTGAAAAACTGTTTTTT. As protein: CASKAKGAVAEKLFF.

The V call is TRBV19, the J call TRBJ1-2; D is undetermined. Between the trimmed V and J ends, which lost 8 bases and 4 bases, there was a span of 23 bases. The CDR3 consists of 16 residues. Looked up from germline, CDR1 is LNHDA and CDR2 is SQIVND (reference sequence). The chain's CDR3 is CASGWIASISGYGYTF. The CDR3 DNA reads as TGTGCCAGTGGGTGGATAGCCTCAATCTCGGGCTATGGCTACACCTTC.

The V gene is TRBV18, the J gene TRBJ1-3; D ambiguous. V gave up 3 bases and J gave up 3 bases, with 9 bases separating them. Germline V gene data show CDR1 as KGHSH and CDR2 as LQKENI. This CDR3 region has 14 residues. The CDR3: CASSPVGIGNTIYF. The DNA for the CDR3 is TGTGCCAGCTCACCGGTGGGCATTGGAAACACCATATATTTT.

The chain recombines TRBV7-2 with TRBJ2-3, with 14 bases lining up with TRBD2. The CDR3 is 15 residues long. The ends lost 5 bases at V and 6 bases at J; junction bases unmatched: 4. Germline CDR1 is SGHTA and CDR2 is FQGNSA. The CDR3, as DNA: TGTGCCAGCAGCCCGCGACTAGCGGGGGGGGATACGCAGTATTTT. This sequence encodes CASSPRLAGGDTQYF.

The rearrangement joins TRBV30 to TRBJ1-5, with D maybe TRBD1 (6 bases). Deletions cut 3 bases from V and 6 bases from J, with 12 bases between. CDR3 length: 13 residues. Germline V gene data show CDR1 as GTSNPN and CDR2 as SVGIG (reference sequence). The CDR3 protein is CAWREGGGQPQHF. In nucleotides, the CDR3 is TGTGCCTGGAGGGAGGGGGGAGGTCAGCCCCAGCATTTT. The variable domain in full, completed from reference TRBV30 and TRBJ1-5, reads SQTIHQWPATLVQPVGSPLSLECTVEGTSNPNLYWYRQAAGRGLQLLFYSVGIGQISSEVPQNLSASRPQDRQFILSSKKLLLSDSGFYLCAWREGGGQPQHFGDGTRLSIL.

V gene TRBV19 combines with J gene TRBJ1-2; possible D gene TRBD1, 5 bases. The CDR3 is made up of 14 amino acids. Looked up from germline, CDR1 is LNHDA and CDR2 is SQIVND (reference sequence). The V and J ends lost 3 bases and 7 bases respectively, with 15 bases between them. This chain's CDR3 is CASSMGPGTVGYTF. The CDR3 DNA reads as TGTGCCAGTAGTATGGGTCCAGGGACGGTTGGCTACACCTTC.